This T cell receptor beta chain was sequenced in a study of shared clonotypes between healthy human individuals. Deep was the level used in running the assay. The assay was immunoSEQ multiplex PCR, and TCRdb's table has in-frame clones only and misses some. The sample yields about a million clones, approximately 80% seen once. This clone was found once. Trimming removed 2 bases at V and 1 base at J, with 9 bases between. CDR1 SGHRS and CDR2 YFSETQ come from the germline V gene. There are 14 residues in the CDR3. This receptor was taken from a young man in good health. Some clones in this sample may be carry-over from other donors' samples. Specimen: memory CD4+ T cells from PBMCs. The sample's subset: CD45RA-negative fraction. This chain joins TRBV5-1 and TRBJ1-1; a weak D match, TRBD1 (5 bases). The DNA for the CDR3 is TGCGCCAGCAGCTTAGACAGAACGAACACTGAAGCTTTCTTT. The encoded protein is CASSLDRTNTEAFF.